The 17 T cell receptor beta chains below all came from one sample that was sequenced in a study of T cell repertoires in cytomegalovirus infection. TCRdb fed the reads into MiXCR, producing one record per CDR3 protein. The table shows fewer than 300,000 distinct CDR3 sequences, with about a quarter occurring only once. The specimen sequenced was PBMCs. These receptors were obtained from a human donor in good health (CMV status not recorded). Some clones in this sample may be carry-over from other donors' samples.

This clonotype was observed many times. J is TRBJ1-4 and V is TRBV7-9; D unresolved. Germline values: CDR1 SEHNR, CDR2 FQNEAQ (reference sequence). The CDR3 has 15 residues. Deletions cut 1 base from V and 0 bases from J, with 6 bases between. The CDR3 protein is CASSLGQATNEKLFF. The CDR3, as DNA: TGTGCCAGCAGCTTAGGTCAGGCAACTAATGAAAAACTGTTTTTT.

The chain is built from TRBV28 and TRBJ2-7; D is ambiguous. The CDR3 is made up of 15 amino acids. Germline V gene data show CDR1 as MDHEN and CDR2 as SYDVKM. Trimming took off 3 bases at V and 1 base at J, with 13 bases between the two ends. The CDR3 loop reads CASSFLDKFSYEQYF. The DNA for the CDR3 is TGTGCCAGCAGTTTCCTTGACAAATTTTCCTACGAGCAGTACTTC.

The CDR3 loop is CASSLAGAELNEKLFF. CDR3 nucleotide sequence: TGTGCCAGCAGCTTAGCAGGGGCAGAACTTAATGAAAAACTGTTTTTT. V gene TRBV7-8 combines with J gene TRBJ1-4, with D possibly matching TRBD1 (5 bases). Germline V gene data show CDR1 as SGHVS and CDR2 as FQNEAQ. This CDR3 has 16 residues. Deletions cut 0 bases from V and 4 bases from J, with 12 bases between.

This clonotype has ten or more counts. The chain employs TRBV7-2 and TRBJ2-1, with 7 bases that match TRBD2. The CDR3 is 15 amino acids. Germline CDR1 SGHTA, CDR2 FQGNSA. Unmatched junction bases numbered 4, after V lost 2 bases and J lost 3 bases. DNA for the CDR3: TGTGCCAGCAGCTTAACCCAGCGGGGCTACAATGAGCAGTTCTTC. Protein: CASSLTQRGYNEQFF.

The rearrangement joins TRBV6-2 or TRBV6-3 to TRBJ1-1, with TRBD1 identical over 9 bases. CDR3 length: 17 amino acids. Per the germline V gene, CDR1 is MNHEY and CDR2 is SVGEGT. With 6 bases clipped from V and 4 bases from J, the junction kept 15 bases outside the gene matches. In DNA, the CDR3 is TGTGCCAGCAGAAGAGGAACTAGGACAGGGGTAGGCACTGAAGCTTTCTTT. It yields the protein CASRRGTRTGVGTEAFF.

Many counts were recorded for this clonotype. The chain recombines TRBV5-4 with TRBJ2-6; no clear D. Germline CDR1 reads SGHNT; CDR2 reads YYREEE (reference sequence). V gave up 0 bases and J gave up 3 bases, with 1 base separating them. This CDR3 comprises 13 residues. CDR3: CASSLDGANVLTF. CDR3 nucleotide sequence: TGTGCCAGCAGCTTGGATGGGGCCAACGTCCTGACTTTC.

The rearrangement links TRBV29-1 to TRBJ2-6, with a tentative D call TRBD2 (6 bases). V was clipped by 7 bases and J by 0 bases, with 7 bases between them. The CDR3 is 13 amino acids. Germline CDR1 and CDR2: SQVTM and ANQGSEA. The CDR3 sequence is CSAGGSGANVLTF. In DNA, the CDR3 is TGCAGCGCCGGGGGCTCTGGGGCCAACGTCCTGACTTTC.

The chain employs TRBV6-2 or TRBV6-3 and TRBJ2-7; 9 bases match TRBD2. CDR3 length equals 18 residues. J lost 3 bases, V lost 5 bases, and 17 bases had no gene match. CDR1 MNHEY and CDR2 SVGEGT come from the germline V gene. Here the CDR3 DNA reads TGTGCCAGCAGTCTCCCTAGCGGGATAGCCTCGGAGGGCTACGAGCAGTACTTC. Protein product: CASSLPSGIASEGYEQYF.

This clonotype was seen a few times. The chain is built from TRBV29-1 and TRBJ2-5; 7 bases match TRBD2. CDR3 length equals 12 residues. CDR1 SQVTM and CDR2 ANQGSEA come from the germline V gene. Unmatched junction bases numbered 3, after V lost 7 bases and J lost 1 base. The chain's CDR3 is CSAGGLQETQYF. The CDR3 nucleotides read TGCAGCGCGGGGGGACTCCAAGAGACCCAGTACTTC.

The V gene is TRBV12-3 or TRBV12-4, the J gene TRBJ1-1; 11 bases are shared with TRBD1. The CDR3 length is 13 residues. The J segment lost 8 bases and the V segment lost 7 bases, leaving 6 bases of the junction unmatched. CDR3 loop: CASKGQGGREAFF. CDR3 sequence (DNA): TGTGCCAGCAAGGGACAGGGGGGGCGAGAAGCTTTCTTT.

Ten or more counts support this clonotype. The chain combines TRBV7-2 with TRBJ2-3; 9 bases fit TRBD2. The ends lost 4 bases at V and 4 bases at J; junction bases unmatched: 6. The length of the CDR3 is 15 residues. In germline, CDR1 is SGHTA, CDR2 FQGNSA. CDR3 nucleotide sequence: TGTGCCAGCAGCTCCCCTAGCGGGGCCGCAGATACGCAGTATTTT. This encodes CASSSPSGAADTQYF. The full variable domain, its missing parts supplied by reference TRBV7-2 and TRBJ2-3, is GAGVSQSPSNKVTEKGKDVELRCDPISGHTALYWYRQSLGQGLEFLIYFQGNSAPDKSGLPSDRFSAERTGGSVSTLTIQRTQQEDSAVYLCASSSPSGAADTQYFGPGTRLTVL.

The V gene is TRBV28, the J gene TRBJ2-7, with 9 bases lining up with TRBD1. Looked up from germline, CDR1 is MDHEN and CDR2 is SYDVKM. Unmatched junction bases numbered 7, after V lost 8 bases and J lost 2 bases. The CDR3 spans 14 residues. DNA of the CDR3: TGTGCCAGCCACCACAGGGGGCTGACCTACGAGCAGTACTTC. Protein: CASHHRGLTYEQYF.

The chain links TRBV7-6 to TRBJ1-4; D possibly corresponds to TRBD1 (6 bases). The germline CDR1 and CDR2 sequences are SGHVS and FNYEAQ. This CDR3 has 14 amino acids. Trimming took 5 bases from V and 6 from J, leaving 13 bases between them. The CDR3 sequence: CASSPTGAYEKLFF. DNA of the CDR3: TGTGCCAGCAGCCCCACGGGGGCATATGAAAAACTGTTTTTT.

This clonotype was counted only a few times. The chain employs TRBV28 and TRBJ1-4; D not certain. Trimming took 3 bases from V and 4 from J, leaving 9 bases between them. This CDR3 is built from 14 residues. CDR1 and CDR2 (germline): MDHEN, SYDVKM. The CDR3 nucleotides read TGTGCCAGCAGTTTCGGTCAGCGTAATGAAAAACTGTTTTTT. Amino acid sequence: CASSFGQRNEKLFF.

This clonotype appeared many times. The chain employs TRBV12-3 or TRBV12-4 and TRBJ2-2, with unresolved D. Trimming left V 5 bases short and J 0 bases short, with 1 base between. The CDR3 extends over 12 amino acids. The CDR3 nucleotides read TGTGCCAGCAGTGCGAACACCGGGGAGCTGTTTTTT. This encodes CASSANTGELFF.

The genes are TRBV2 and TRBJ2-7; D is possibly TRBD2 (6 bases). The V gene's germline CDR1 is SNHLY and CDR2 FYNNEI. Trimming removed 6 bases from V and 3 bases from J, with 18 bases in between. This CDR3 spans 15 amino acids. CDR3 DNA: TGTGCCAGCAGGGGGGAAGGAGGGCGGGTCTACGAGCAGTACTTC. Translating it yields CASRGEGGRVYEQYF.

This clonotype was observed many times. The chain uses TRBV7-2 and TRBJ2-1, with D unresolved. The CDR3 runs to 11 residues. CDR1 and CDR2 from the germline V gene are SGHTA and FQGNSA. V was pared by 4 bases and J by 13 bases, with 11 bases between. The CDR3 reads CASSSRSPQFF. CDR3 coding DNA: TGTGCCAGCAGCTCCCGTTCGCCTCAGTTCTTC.